This T cell receptor beta chain derives from a study of cytomegalovirus exposure and HLA in healthy donors. CDR1 SGDLS and CDR2 YYNGEE come from the germline V gene. V gave up 0 bases and J gave up 3 bases, with 10 bases separating them. The CDR3 is made up of 15 amino acids. With 60 Vbeta and 13 Jbeta primers, the PCR was carried out. Profiling relied on immunoSEQ multiplex PCR, and the TCRdb table lists in-frame clones only, not all of them. Its clone listing holds around 77,000 clones. Sample: PBMCs. This chain uses TRBV9 with TRBJ1-5; tentative D call: TRBD1 (5 bases). The clonotype was recovered from a man over 45 in good health and CMV-seropositive. Here the CDR3 reads CASSVEDSPNQPQHF. The CDR3 bases are TGTGCCAGCAGCGTAGAAGACAGCCCCAATCAGCCCCAGCATTTT.